A single sample is the source of the 21 T cell receptor beta chains below, sequenced in a study of long-term antiretroviral therapy in people with HIV. The authors ran the immunoSEQ assay, v3.0, at survey level. Method: immunoSEQ multiplex PCR; TCRdb's copy keeps in-frame clones and lacks some. The table records around 40,000 clones, around nine tenths of them present only once. Source: unsorted PBMCs, taken just before starting antiretroviral therapy. These receptors all come from a young woman with HIV.

The genes are TRBV5-1 and TRBJ2-2, with D possibly called TRBD1 or TRBD2 (5 bases each). This CDR3 contains 15 residues. Germline loops: CDR1 SGHRS, CDR2 YFSETQ. The V gene lost 4 bases and the J gene lost 2 bases, with 12 bases spanning the gap. The CDR3 sequence is CASSLWDGNTGELFF. In DNA, the CDR3 is TGCGCCAGCAGCCTGTGGGACGGAAACACCGGGGAGCTGTTTTTT.

This chain connects TRBV7-2 to TRBJ2-2; no reliable D call. The V gene lost 5 bases and the J gene lost 6 bases, with 16 bases spanning the gap. This CDR3 is built from 15 residues. Germline assignment: CDR1 SGHTA and CDR2 FQGNSA. The CDR3 DNA reads TGTGCCAGCAGCACGTCTGGGCCTACGGCCGGGGAGCTGTTTTTT. This gives the protein CASSTSGPTAGELFF.

The chain recombines TRBV27 with TRBJ2-7; D ambiguous. The CDR3 loop spans 12 amino acids. The V and J ends lost 5 bases and 5 bases respectively, with 10 bases between them. CDR1 MNHEY and CDR2 SMNVEV come from the germline V gene (reference sequence). CDR3 residues: CASSPYPHEQYF. CDR3 bases: TGTGCCAGCAGTCCCTACCCCCACGAGCAGTACTTC.

The chain recombines TRBV10-3 with TRBJ2-3, with 10 nucleotides matching TRBD1. Germline loops: CDR1 ENHRY, CDR2 SYGVKD. V lost 3 bases and J lost 0; bases outside the gene matches: 15. The CDR3 runs 20 residues. CDR3 nucleotides: TGTGCCATCAGTGACCCAAGCGACAGGGGGCGAGTTCCTAGCACAGATACGCAGTATTTT. Protein sequence: CAISDPSDRGRVPSTDTQYF.

V gene TRBV18 combines with J gene TRBJ2-1; D unclear. The CDR3 runs to 15 residues. The V gene's germline CDR1 is KGHSH and CDR2 LQKENI. With 0 bases removed from V and 5 bases from J, the gap between germline ends came to 11 bases. CDR3 sequence reads: CASSPPTSAHNEQFF. DNA of the CDR3: TGTGCCAGCTCACCACCGACGTCAGCTCACAATGAGCAGTTCTTC.

This clone was observed a single time. The chain recombines TRBV14 with TRBJ2-1; 7 positions match TRBD2. Trimming cost V 1 base and J 4 bases; bases outside gene matches: 4. Germline values: CDR1 SGHDN, CDR2 FVKESK. The CDR3 totals 15 residues. The CDR3 DNA follows: TGTGCCAGCAGCCAAGGAGCTAGCGGTTACAATGAGCAGTTCTTC. It translates to CASSQGASGYNEQFF.

This clone was counted a single time. The chain carries TRBV9 and TRBJ2-7, with 11 bases identical to TRBD2. CDR3 size: 15 residues. Losses at the gene ends were 4 bases for V and 2 bases for J; bases not matched to a gene: 5. CDR1 and CDR2 (germline): SGDLS, YYNGEE. The CDR3 DNA is TGTGCCAGCAGCCTCGGGACTAGCGGTACCTACGAGCAGTACTTC. Amino acid sequence: CASSLGTSGTYEQYF.

The DNA for the CDR3 is TGTGCCAGCAGTACTAGCGGGAGGAGAAGGGAGCTGTTTTTT. It is translated as CASSTSGRRRELFF. The chain couples TRBV6-5 to TRBJ2-2; 12 bases align to TRBD2. The CDR3 length is 14 residues. Trimming took 5 bases from V and 9 from J; bases not matched to a gene: 4. CDR1 and CDR2 (germline): MNHEY, SVGAGI.

This chain links TRBV6-5 with TRBJ2-5, with 9 bases that match TRBD1. The CDR3 has 15 residues. Germline V gene data show CDR1 as MNHEY and CDR2 as SVGAGI. Germline trimming cut 4 bases from V and 4 bases from J; bases unmatched to any gene: 7. The CDR3 DNA reads TGTGCCAGCAGTTCAAGGGGGACAGGGAGAGAGACCCAGTACTTC. Translated: CASSSRGTGRETQYF.

The genes are TRBV5-6 and TRBJ2-7; TRBD1 might be the D (6 bases). Between the trimmed V and J ends, which lost 0 bases and 0 bases, there was a span of 10 bases. The CDR3 is 15 residues long. Germline V gene lookup returns CDR1 SGHDT and CDR2 YYEEEE. The CDR3 loop reads CASSLGQVHSYEQYF. In nucleotides, the CDR3 is TGTGCCAGCAGCTTGGGACAGGTGCACTCCTACGAGCAGTACTTC.

CDR3 in DNA: TGTGCCAGCAGCTTAGGGGTCTGGGGAGCTTTCTTT. Its protein product is CASSLGVWGAFF. The chain joins TRBV7-2 to TRBJ1-1; the D is unclear. V shed 1 base and J shed 10 bases, with 10 bases lying between them. The CDR3 totals 12 residues. CDR1 is SGHTA and CDR2 is FQGNSA in the germline V gene.

This clone came up a few times. The V and J genes are TRBV19 and TRBJ1-1; D remains unclear. V was pared by 8 bases and J by 1 base, with 8 bases between. Germline V gene lookup returns CDR1 LNHDA and CDR2 SQIVND (reference sequence). The CDR3 extends over 12 amino acids. The CDR3 DNA is TGTGCCAGTCGGGTCCAGAACACTGAAGCTTTCTTT. It specifies CASRVQNTEAFF. The full variable domain, in which reference TRBV19 and TRBJ1-1 provide the parts outside the CDR3, is DGGITQSPKYLFRKEGQNVTLSCEQNLNHDAMYWYRQDPGQGLRLIYYSQIVNDFQKGDIAEGYSVSREKKESFPLTVTSAQKNPTAFYLCASRVQNTEAFFGQGTRLTVV.

This clone was seen only once. This sequence joins TRBV4-3 and TRBJ2-1; 9 bases are shared with TRBD2. CDR3 length: 15 residues. With V trimmed by 1 base and J by 8 bases, 6 bases remained unmatched. CDR1 and CDR2 (germline): LGHNA, YSLEER. The CDR3 coding sequence is TGCGCCAGCAGCCAAGCAGCGGGAGGTTGGGATGAGCAGTTCTTC. It is translated as CASSQAAGGWDEQFF.

The chain couples TRBV5-4 to TRBJ1-2; tentatively, D is TRBD1 (6 bases). From germline, CDR1 is SGHNT and CDR2 YYREEE (reference sequence). The CDR3 length is 17 residues. Trimming pared 4 bases from V and 0 bases from J, leaving 19 bases between. CDR3 in amino acids: CASSPGTGLVANYGYTF. The CDR3 nucleotides are TGTGCCAGCAGCCCTGGTACAGGGCTAGTAGCTAACTATGGCTACACCTTC.

J is TRBJ2-3 and V is TRBV7-9; D is ambiguous. Germline CDR1 and CDR2: SEHNR and FQNEAQ (reference sequence). The V end lost 1 base, the J end lost 5 bases, and 7 bases lay between the germline ends. The CDR3 runs 13 residues. The CDR3 DNA is TGTGCCAGCAGCTTAGGGGTGAGAGATACGCAGTATTTT. It codes for CASSLGVRDTQYF.

This chain connects TRBV29-1 to TRBJ2-7, with a tentative D call TRBD1 (7 bases). V gave up 3 bases and J gave up 6 bases, with 12 bases separating them. Germline CDR1 and CDR2: SQVTM and ANQGSEA. This CDR3 has 12 residues. The CDR3 DNA reads as TGCAGCGTTGAGGAGGGGGCGATCGAGCAGTACTTC. Translation: CSVEEGAIEQYF.

The chain joins TRBV5-1 to TRBJ2-1, with 9 nucleotides matching TRBD1. After removal of 4 bases from V and 6 bases from J, the junction contained 14 bases not matched to a gene. Germline lookup yields CDR1 SGHRS and CDR2 YFSETQ. CDR3 length: 17 amino acids. Here the CDR3 reads CASSPPLQGAHFNEQFF. Here the CDR3 DNA reads TGCGCCAGCAGCCCCCCTCTACAGGGGGCTCATTTCAATGAGCAGTTCTTC.

This rearrangement joins TRBV4-3 to TRBJ2-2; D is ambiguous. Trimming took off 1 base at V and 5 bases at J, with 8 bases between the two ends. CDR1 is LGHNA, CDR2 YSLEER, per germline. CDR3 length: 14 amino acids. The CDR3 DNA is TGCGCCAGCAGCCAAGGACCACTGACCGGGGAGCTGTTTTTT. Translated: CASSQGPLTGELFF.

The chain has TRBV27 and TRBJ2-2; 7 bases line up with TRBD1. Losses at the gene ends were 3 bases for V and 6 bases for J; bases not matched to a gene: 10. Germline V lookup: CDR1 MNHEY, CDR2 SMNVEV (reference sequence). CDR3 length: 16 amino acids. Here the CDR3 reads CASSFHDRVVAGELFF. Here the CDR3 DNA reads TGTGCCAGCAGTTTCCACGACAGGGTAGTGGCCGGGGAGCTGTTTTTT.

The J gene is TRBJ2-7, the V gene TRBV5-1, with 8 bases identical to TRBD1. This CDR3 comprises 15 residues. With 5 bases clipped from V and 6 bases from J, the junction kept 13 bases outside the gene matches. The germline V gene has CDR1 SGHRS and CDR2 YFSETQ. The CDR3 sequence: CASREISGGWSEQYF. For the CDR3, the DNA is TGCGCCAGCAGGGAGATATCAGGGGGCTGGAGCGAGCAGTACTTC.

The J gene is TRBJ2-7, the V gene TRBV10-3; 7 bases line up with TRBD1. The CDR3 length is 13 residues. CDR1 is ENHRY, CDR2 SYGVKD, per germline. J lost 2 bases, V lost 6 bases, and 4 bases had no gene match. This CDR3 reads CAIRDRKAYEQYF. The CDR3 nucleotides read TGTGCCATCAGGGACAGGAAAGCCTACGAGCAGTACTTC.